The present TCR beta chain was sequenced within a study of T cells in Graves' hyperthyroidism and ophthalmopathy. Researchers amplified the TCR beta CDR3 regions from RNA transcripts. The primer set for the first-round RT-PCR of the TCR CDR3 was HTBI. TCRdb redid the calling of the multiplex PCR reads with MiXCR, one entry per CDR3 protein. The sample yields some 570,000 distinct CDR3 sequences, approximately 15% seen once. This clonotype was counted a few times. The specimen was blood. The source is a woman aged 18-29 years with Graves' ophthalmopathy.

The CDR3: CASSQSKGPGNTIYF. The CDR3, as DNA: TGTGCCAGCAGCCAATCCAAGGGTCCTGGAAACACCATATATTTT. The V call is TRBV4-2, the J call TRBJ1-3, with unresolved D. Germline CDR1 and CDR2: LGHNA and YNFKEQ. V was cut by 2 bases and J by 2 bases, with 10 bases left in between. CDR3 size: 15 residues.